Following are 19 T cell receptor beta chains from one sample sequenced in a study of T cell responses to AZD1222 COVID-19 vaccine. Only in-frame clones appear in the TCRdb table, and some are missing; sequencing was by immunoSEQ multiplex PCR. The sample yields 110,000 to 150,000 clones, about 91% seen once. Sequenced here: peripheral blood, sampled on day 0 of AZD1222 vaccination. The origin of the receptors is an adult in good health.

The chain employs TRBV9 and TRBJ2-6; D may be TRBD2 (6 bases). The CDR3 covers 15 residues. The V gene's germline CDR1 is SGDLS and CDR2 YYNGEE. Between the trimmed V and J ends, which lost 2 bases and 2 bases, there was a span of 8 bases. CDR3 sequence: CASSVGEAGANVLTF. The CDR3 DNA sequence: TGTGCCAGCAGCGTCGGGGAGGCTGGGGCCAACGTCCTGACTTTC.

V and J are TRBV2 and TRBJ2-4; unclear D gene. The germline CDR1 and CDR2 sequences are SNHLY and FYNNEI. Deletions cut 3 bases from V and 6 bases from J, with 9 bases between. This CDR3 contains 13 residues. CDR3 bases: TGTGCCAGCAGTGACAGGATGGGAAACATTCAGTACTTC. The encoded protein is CASSDRMGNIQYF. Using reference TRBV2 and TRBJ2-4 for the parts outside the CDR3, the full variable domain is EPEVTQTPSHQVTQMGQEVILRCVPISNHLYFYWYRQILGQKVEFLVSFYNNEISEKSEIFDDQFSVERPDGSNFTLKIRSTKLEDSAMYFCASSDRMGNIQYFGAGTRLSVL.

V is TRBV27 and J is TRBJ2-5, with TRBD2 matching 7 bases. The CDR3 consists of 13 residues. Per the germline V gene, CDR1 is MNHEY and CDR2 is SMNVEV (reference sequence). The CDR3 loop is CAVNLAAQETQYF. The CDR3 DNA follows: TGTGCGGTGAATCTAGCGGCCCAAGAGACCCAGTACTTC.

DNA of the CDR3: TGTGCCAGCAGCTTCCGGGACAGGGCAGGGGAGCAGTACTTC. Translating it yields CASSFRDRAGEQYF. This chain connects TRBV7-8 to TRBJ2-7, with TRBD1 identical over 9 bases. The V gene end was trimmed by 3 bases and the J gene end by 7 bases; junction bases not matched to a gene: 7. The CDR3 covers 14 residues. The V gene's germline CDR1 is SGHVS and CDR2 FQNEAQ.

The CDR3 DNA follows: TGTGCCAGCAGCCCGGGACTTGCCGGGGAGCTGTTTTTT. It translates to CASSPGLAGELFF. The genes are TRBV9 and TRBJ2-2, with D possibly TRBD2 on 6 matching bases. The CDR3 spans 13 residues. V was clipped by 4 bases and J by 6 bases, with 10 bases between them. The germline V gene has CDR1 SGDLS and CDR2 YYNGEE.

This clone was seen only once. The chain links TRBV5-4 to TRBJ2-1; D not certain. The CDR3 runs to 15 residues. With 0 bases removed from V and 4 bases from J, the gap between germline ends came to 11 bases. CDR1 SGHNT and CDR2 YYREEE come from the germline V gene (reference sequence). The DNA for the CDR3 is TGTGCCAGCAGCTTGGGTAGCAGCCCTTACAATGAGCAGTTCTTC. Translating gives CASSLGSSPYNEQFF. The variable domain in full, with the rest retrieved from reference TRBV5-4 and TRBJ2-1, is ETGVTQSPTHLIKTRGQQVTLRCSSQSGHNTVSWYQQALGQGPQFIFQYYREEENGRGNFPPRFSGLQFPNYSSELNVNALELDDSALYLCASSLGSSPYNEQFFGPGTRLTVL.

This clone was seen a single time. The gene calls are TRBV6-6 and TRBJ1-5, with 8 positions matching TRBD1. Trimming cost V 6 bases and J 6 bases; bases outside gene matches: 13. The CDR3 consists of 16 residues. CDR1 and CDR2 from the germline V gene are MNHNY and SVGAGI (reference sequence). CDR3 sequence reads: CASSDEYRGIFQPQHF. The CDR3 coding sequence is TGTGCCAGCAGCGACGAGTACAGGGGGATCTTTCAGCCCCAGCATTTT.

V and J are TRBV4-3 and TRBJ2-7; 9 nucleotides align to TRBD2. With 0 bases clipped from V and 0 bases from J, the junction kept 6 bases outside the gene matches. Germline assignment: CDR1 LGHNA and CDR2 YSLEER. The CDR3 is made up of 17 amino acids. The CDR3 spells CASSQDLLAGISYEQYF. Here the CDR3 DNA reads TGCGCCAGCAGCCAAGATTTGCTAGCGGGGATCTCCTACGAGCAGTACTTC.

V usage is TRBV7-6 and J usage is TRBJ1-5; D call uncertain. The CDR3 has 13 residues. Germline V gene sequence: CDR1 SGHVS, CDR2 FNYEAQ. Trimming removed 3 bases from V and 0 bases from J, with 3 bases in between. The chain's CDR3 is CASSFGSNQPQHF. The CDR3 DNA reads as TGTGCCAGCAGCTTTGGTAGCAATCAGCCCCAGCATTTT.

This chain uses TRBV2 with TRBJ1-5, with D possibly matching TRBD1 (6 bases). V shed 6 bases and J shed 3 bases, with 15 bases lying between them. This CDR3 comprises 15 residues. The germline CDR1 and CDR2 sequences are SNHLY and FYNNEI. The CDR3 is CASRAPGTNNQPQHF. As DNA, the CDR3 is TGTGCCAGCAGGGCCCCAGGGACAAACAATCAGCCCCAGCATTTT.

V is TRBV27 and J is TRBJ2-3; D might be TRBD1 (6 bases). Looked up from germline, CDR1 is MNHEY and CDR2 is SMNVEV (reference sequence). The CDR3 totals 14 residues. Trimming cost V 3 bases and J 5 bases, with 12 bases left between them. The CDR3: CASSFRGSGDTQYF. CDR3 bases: TGTGCCAGCAGTTTCAGGGGATCAGGAGATACGCAGTATTTT.

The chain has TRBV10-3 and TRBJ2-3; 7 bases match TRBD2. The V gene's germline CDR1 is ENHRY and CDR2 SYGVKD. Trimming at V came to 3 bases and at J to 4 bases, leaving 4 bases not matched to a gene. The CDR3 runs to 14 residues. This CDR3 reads CAISEAGTPDTQYF. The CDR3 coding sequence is TGTGCCATCAGTGAAGCGGGGACCCCAGATACGCAGTATTTT.

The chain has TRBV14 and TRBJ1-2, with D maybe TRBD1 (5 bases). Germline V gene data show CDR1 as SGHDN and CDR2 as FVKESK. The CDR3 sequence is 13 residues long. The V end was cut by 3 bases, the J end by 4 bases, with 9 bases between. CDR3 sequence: CASSHTGSYGYTF. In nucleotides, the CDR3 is TGTGCCAGCAGCCACACAGGATCCTATGGCTACACCTTC.

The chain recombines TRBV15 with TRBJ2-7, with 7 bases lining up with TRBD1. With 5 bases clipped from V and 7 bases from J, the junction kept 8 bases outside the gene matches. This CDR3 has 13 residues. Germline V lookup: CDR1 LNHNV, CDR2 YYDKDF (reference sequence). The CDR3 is CATSPDREREQYF. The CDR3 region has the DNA TGTGCCACCAGCCCTGACAGGGAGCGGGAGCAGTACTTC.

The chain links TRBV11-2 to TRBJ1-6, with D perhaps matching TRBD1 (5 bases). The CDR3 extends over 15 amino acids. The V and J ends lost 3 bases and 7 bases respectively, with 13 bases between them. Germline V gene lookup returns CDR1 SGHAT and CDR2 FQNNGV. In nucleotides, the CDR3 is TGTGCCAGCAGCTTTGTCCATGGGGCCAATTCACCCCTCCACTTT. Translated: CASSFVHGANSPLHF. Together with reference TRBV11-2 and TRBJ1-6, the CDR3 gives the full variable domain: EAGVAQSPRYKIIEKRQSVAFWCNPISGHATLYWYQQILGQGPKLLIQFQNNGVVDDSQLPKDRFSAERLKGVDSTLKIQPAKLEDSAVYLCASSFVHGANSPLHFGNGTRLTVT.

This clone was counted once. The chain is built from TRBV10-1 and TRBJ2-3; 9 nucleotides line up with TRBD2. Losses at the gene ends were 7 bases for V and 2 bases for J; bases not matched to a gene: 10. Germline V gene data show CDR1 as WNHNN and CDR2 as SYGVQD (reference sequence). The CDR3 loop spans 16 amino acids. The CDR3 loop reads CASNLISGGNTDTQYF. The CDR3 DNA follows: TGCGCCAGCAATCTAATAAGCGGGGGGAACACAGATACGCAGTATTTT.

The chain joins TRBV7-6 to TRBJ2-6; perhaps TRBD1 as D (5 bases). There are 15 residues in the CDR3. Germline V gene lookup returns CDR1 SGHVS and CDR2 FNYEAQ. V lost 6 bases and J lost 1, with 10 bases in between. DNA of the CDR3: TGTGCCAGCAGGCCAGGGTATTCTGGGGCCAACGTCCTGACTTTC. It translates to CASRPGYSGANVLTF.

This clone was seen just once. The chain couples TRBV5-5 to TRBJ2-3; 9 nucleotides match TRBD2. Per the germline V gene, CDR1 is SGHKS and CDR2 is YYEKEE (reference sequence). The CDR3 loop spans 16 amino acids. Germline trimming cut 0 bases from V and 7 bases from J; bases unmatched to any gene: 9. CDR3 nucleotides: TGTGCCAGCAGCTTGGTGAGGTTTAGCGGGGGTAATACGCAGTATTTT. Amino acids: CASSLVRFSGGNTQYF.

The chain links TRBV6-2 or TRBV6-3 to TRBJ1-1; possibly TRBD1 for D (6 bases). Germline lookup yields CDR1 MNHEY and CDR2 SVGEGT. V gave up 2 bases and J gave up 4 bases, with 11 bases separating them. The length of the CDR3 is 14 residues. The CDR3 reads CASSYQGGPTEAFF. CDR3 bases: TGTGCCAGCAGTTACCAAGGGGGGCCCACTGAAGCTTTCTTT.